The rows below give T cell receptor beta chains drawn from one sample of a study of post-analysis software for immune sequencing data. TCRdb itself ran the PCR reads through MiXCR, one entry per CDR3 protein. In the table there are hundreds of thousands of distinct CDR3 sequences, just under 30% of which are singletons. Source material: blood. These receptor sequences come from a girl between 5 and 17 years old with multiple sclerosis. Each CDR3 is given with its conserved first and last residue. Each record gives: V gene, D gene, J gene, clone size, CDR3 DNA, CDR3 protein. D genes are given only for firm matches. The size of a clone is reported for some rows only, either as once, few or many, or as a class for expanded clones.

v_gene: TRBV25-1; d_gene: TRBD2; j_gene: TRBJ2-7; abundance: -; CDR3nt: TGTGCCAGCAGTGACGACGGGAGGGAGGCCTACGAGCAGTACTTC; CDR3aa: CASSDDGREAYEQYF
v_gene: TRBV4-3; d_gene: TRBD2; j_gene: TRBJ2-1; abundance: -; CDR3nt: TGCGCCAGCAGCCACCCTCACTTAGCGGGAGGGGGGAATGAGCAGTTCTTC; CDR3aa: CASSHPHLAGGGNEQFF
v_gene: TRBV2; d_gene: -; j_gene: TRBJ1-5; abundance: -; CDR3nt: TGTGCCAGCAGTACCCGGACAGAAAATCAGCCCCAGCATTTT; CDR3aa: CASSTRTENQPQHF
v_gene: TRBV5-1; d_gene: -; j_gene: TRBJ2-3; abundance: -; CDR3nt: TGCGCCAGCAGCGACCAACTAGGAGATACGCAGTATTTT; CDR3aa: CASSDQLGDTQYF
v_gene: TRBV6-5; d_gene: TRBD1; j_gene: TRBJ1-2; abundance: -; CDR3nt: TGTGCCAGCAGGGCACAGGGGGCTAACTATGGCTACACCTTC; CDR3aa: CASRAQGANYGYTF
v_gene: TRBV29-1; d_gene: TRBD1; j_gene: TRBJ1-2; abundance: many; CDR3nt: TGCAGCGTTGATAAGGGGGCGGAGCCCTATGGCTACACCTTC; CDR3aa: CSVDKGAEPYGYTF
v_gene: TRBV20-1; d_gene: -; j_gene: TRBJ2-7; abundance: many; CDR3nt: TGCAGTGCTATTCAGGGGACCGAGCAGTACTTC; CDR3aa: CSAIQGTEQYF
v_gene: TRBV5-1; d_gene: TRBD1; j_gene: TRBJ2-7; abundance: few; CDR3nt: TGCGCCAGCAGTACGGATACCGGGACAGACCCTTACGAGCAGTACTTC; CDR3aa: CASSTDTGTDPYEQYF
v_gene: TRBV5-1; d_gene: TRBD1; j_gene: TRBJ1-1; abundance: few; CDR3nt: TGCGCCAGCAGCTGGGATACAGGGGGAGCTTTCTTT; CDR3aa: CASSWDTGGAFF
v_gene: TRBV15; d_gene: -; j_gene: TRBJ2-1; abundance: few; CDR3nt: TGTGCCACCAGCACCCGGACTGAGCAGTTCTTC; CDR3aa: CATSTRTEQFF
v_gene: TRBV18; d_gene: -; j_gene: TRBJ1-2; abundance: few; CDR3nt: TGTGCCAGCTCAATTAAGGACTATGGCTACACCTTC; CDR3aa: CASSIKDYGYTF
v_gene: TRBV29-1; d_gene: -; j_gene: TRBJ2-6; abundance: -; CDR3nt: TGCAGCGTTGTGCACTCTGGGGCCAACGTCCTGACTTTC; CDR3aa: CSVVHSGANVLTF
v_gene: TRBV7-2; d_gene: -; j_gene: TRBJ1-2; abundance: -; CDR3nt: TGTGCCAGCAGTCTTAGGGGAGGTTCTAACTATGGCTACACCTTC; CDR3aa: CASSLRGGSNYGYTF
v_gene: TRBV7-2; d_gene: TRBD1; j_gene: TRBJ2-5; abundance: -; CDR3nt: TGTGCCGGCAGCTTAGGGCCGGGGCAGGGGGCGTTGGAGACCCAGTACTTC; CDR3aa: CAGSLGPGQGALETQYF
v_gene: TRBV29-1; d_gene: -; j_gene: TRBJ2-1; abundance: many; CDR3nt: TGCAGCGTTGGGGCGCGAAGGGACAATGAGCAGTTCTTC; CDR3aa: CSVGARRDNEQFF
v_gene: TRBV6-6; d_gene: TRBD1; j_gene: TRBJ1-2; abundance: many; CDR3nt: TGTGCCAGCAGTTACCAGACCTCGACAGGGGGCGGATATGGCTACACCTTC; CDR3aa: CASSYQTSTGGGYGYTF
v_gene: TRBV6-5; d_gene: -; j_gene: TRBJ2-7; abundance: few; CDR3nt: TGTGCCAGCAGATTGTCGGACCCCAGCTCCTACGAGCAGTACTTC; CDR3aa: CASRLSDPSSYEQYF
v_gene: TRBV11-1; d_gene: TRBD1; j_gene: TRBJ1-1; abundance: -; CDR3nt: TGTGCCTGCAGCTCCCTCAGGACAGGGCGAGCTTTCTTT; CDR3aa: CACSSLRTGRAFF
v_gene: TRBV20-1; d_gene: -; j_gene: TRBJ2-7; abundance: -; CDR3nt: TGCAGTGCTAGAGAAGAGGCGGTATACGAGCAGTACTTC; CDR3aa: CSAREEAVYEQYF
v_gene: TRBV4-3; d_gene: -; j_gene: TRBJ2-3; abundance: few; CDR3nt: TGCGCCAGCAGCCAAGTACCGGGAGACGGCACAGATACGCAGTATTTT; CDR3aa: CASSQVPGDGTDTQYF
v_gene: TRBV11-2; d_gene: TRBD2; j_gene: TRBJ2-1; abundance: -; CDR3nt: TGTGCCCGCCCCGGACTAGCGGGAGGATACAACTCCTACAATGAGCAGTTCTTC; CDR3aa: CARPGLAGGYNSYNEQFF
v_gene: TRBV5-6; d_gene: -; j_gene: TRBJ2-5; abundance: -; CDR3nt: TGTGCCAGCAGCGTACGGCTTCGGACAGTAGAGACCCAGTACTTC; CDR3aa: CASSVRLRTVETQYF
v_gene: TRBV27; d_gene: TRBD2; j_gene: TRBJ2-1; abundance: few; CDR3nt: TGTGCCAGCAGTTTTTCGGCAATCCAAGGACTAGCGGGGAATGAGCAGTTCTTC; CDR3aa: CASSFSAIQGLAGNEQFF
v_gene: TRBV6-1; d_gene: -; j_gene: TRBJ1-5; abundance: few; CDR3nt: TGTGCCAGCAGGGGGATACCAGGGTCGCGTCAGCCCCAGCATTTT; CDR3aa: CASRGIPGSRQPQHF
v_gene: TRBV27; d_gene: TRBD1; j_gene: TRBJ1-5; abundance: -; CDR3nt: TGTGCCAGCAGTTTAAACAGGGGGCTTCAGCCCCAGCATTTT; CDR3aa: CASSLNRGLQPQHF
v_gene: TRBV5-1; d_gene: -; j_gene: TRBJ1-1; abundance: -; CDR3nt: TGCGCCAGCAGCGGCGGGGTAAAAACTGAAGCTTTCTTT; CDR3aa: CASSGGVKTEAFF
v_gene: TRBV6-1; d_gene: TRBD2; j_gene: TRBJ2-5; abundance: -; CDR3nt: TGTGCCAGCAGGGGATGGCAGGCCGGGACTAGCGGAGAGACCCAGTACTTC; CDR3aa: CASRGWQAGTSGETQYF
v_gene: TRBV4-3; d_gene: -; j_gene: TRBJ1-2; abundance: -; CDR3nt: TGCGCCAGCAGCCAAGCCGTCTCCGGTAACTATGGCTACACCTTC; CDR3aa: CASSQAVSGNYGYTF
v_gene: TRBV15; d_gene: -; j_gene: TRBJ2-1; abundance: -; CDR3nt: TGTGCCACCAGCAGAGACCCGGGCTCCTCTAATGAGCAGTTCTTC; CDR3aa: CATSRDPGSSNEQFF
v_gene: TRBV6-6; d_gene: -; j_gene: TRBJ2-3; abundance: few; CDR3nt: TGTGCCAGCAATCCCCTAGGGGGCACAGATACGCAGTATTTT; CDR3aa: CASNPLGGTDTQYF
v_gene: TRBV7-2; d_gene: -; j_gene: TRBJ1-1; abundance: few; CDR3nt: TGTGCCAGCAGCGAGAGGGGCAGGGCATTCGAAGCTTTCTTT; CDR3aa: CASSERGRAFEAFF
v_gene: TRBV7-8; d_gene: -; j_gene: TRBJ2-5; abundance: few; CDR3nt: TGTGCCAGCAGCTCCCGGGAGAAGGTAGCCGGGACCCAGTACTTC; CDR3aa: CASSSREKVAGTQYF
v_gene: TRBV7-8; d_gene: TRBD1; j_gene: TRBJ1-1; abundance: -; CDR3nt: TGTGCCAGCAGCGTACAGGGGGCCATGAACACTGAAGCTTTCTTT; CDR3aa: CASSVQGAMNTEAFF
v_gene: TRBV9; d_gene: TRBD2; j_gene: TRBJ2-1; abundance: few; CDR3nt: TGTGCCAGCAGCGTAGTAGCGGGACCCTACAATGAGCAGTTCTTC; CDR3aa: CASSVVAGPYNEQFF
v_gene: TRBV11-3; d_gene: -; j_gene: TRBJ2-1; abundance: few; CDR3nt: TGTGCCAGCAGCCCCAGGGAGGGGGGATACAATGAGCAGTTCTTC; CDR3aa: CASSPREGGYNEQFF
v_gene: TRBV6-2/TRBV6-3; d_gene: -; j_gene: TRBJ2-1; abundance: few; CDR3nt: TGTGCCAGCAGTGATCCGAACAATGAGCAGTTCTTC; CDR3aa: CASSDPNNEQFF
v_gene: TRBV20-1; d_gene: TRBD1; j_gene: TRBJ2-1; abundance: -; CDR3nt: TGCAGTGCTAGAGACAGGGGCAGGGGGCTCAATGAGCAGTTCTTC; CDR3aa: CSARDRGRGLNEQFF
v_gene: TRBV27; d_gene: -; j_gene: TRBJ2-1; abundance: -; CDR3nt: TGTGCCGGCAGTTTCCTGGGCCCCGGACTGTTCCATGAGCAGTTCTTC; CDR3aa: CAGSFLGPGLFHEQFF
v_gene: TRBV29-1; d_gene: -; j_gene: TRBJ2-2; abundance: -; CDR3nt: TGCAGCGTTGATAGGGACCGCTCCACCGGGGAGCTGTTTTTT; CDR3aa: CSVDRDRSTGELFF
v_gene: TRBV12-3/TRBV12-4; d_gene: -; j_gene: TRBJ2-3; abundance: -; CDR3nt: TGTGCCAGCACCAGGAGCACAGATACGGAGTATTTT; CDR3aa: CASTRSTDTEYF
v_gene: TRBV20-1; d_gene: -; j_gene: TRBJ2-1; abundance: -; CDR3nt: TGCAGTGCCAGACCGGGGTTGGGGCTCTACAATGAGCAGTTCTTC; CDR3aa: CSARPGLGLYNEQFF
v_gene: TRBV29-1; d_gene: -; j_gene: TRBJ2-1; abundance: -; CDR3nt: TGCGGCGTTGAAGTGGCAGGGAGCTGGGGAGGGGGTGAGCAGTTCTTC; CDR3aa: CGVEVAGSWGGGEQFF
v_gene: TRBV6-6; d_gene: -; j_gene: TRBJ2-3; abundance: -; CDR3nt: TGTGCCAGCAGTTACCCCTTTTCAGATACGCAGTATTTT; CDR3aa: CASSYPFSDTQYF
v_gene: TRBV27; d_gene: -; j_gene: TRBJ2-2; abundance: -; CDR3nt: TGTGCCAGCAGTTTATCATGGAACACCGGGGAGCTGTTTTTT; CDR3aa: CASSLSWNTGELFF
v_gene: TRBV28; d_gene: TRBD1; j_gene: TRBJ2-1; abundance: -; CDR3nt: TGTGCCAGCAGTCCCATCCGGGACAGGACTCAAGAGACCCAGTTCTTC; CDR3aa: CASSPIRDRTQETQFF
v_gene: TRBV6-4; d_gene: -; j_gene: TRBJ2-1; abundance: many; CDR3nt: TGTGCCAGCAGTGACGGGGAGGATGAGCAGTTCTTC; CDR3aa: CASSDGEDEQFF
v_gene: TRBV5-1; d_gene: TRBD2; j_gene: TRBJ2-5; abundance: -; CDR3nt: TGCGCCAGCAGCTTGGTCGCGGGGGGGAAGAAAGAGACCCAGTACTTC; CDR3aa: CASSLVAGGKKETQYF
v_gene: TRBV5-1; d_gene: TRBD2; j_gene: TRBJ2-5; abundance: few; CDR3nt: TGCGCCAGCAGCGTAGCGGGACTAGCGGGGCAAGAGACCCAGTACTTC; CDR3aa: CASSVAGLAGQETQYF
v_gene: TRBV20-1; d_gene: -; j_gene: TRBJ2-5; abundance: -; CDR3nt: TGCAGTGCTAGAGCGGGGGTCGCTAAAGAGACCCAGTACTTC; CDR3aa: CSARAGVAKETQYF
v_gene: TRBV3-1; d_gene: TRBD1; j_gene: TRBJ1-4; abundance: -; CDR3nt: TGTGCCAGCAGCCCCGGGACAGGGGGCACCGGAAAACTGTTTTTT; CDR3aa: CASSPGTGGTGKLFF
v_gene: TRBV9; d_gene: TRBD2; j_gene: TRBJ2-1; abundance: few; CDR3nt: TGTGCCAGCAGCAACTCCGGGACTAGCGGGATCGATGAGCAGTTCTTC; CDR3aa: CASSNSGTSGIDEQFF
v_gene: TRBV28; d_gene: -; j_gene: TRBJ2-7; abundance: -; CDR3nt: TGTGCCAGCAGTGGACTTGGAGCGTACGAGCAGTACTTC; CDR3aa: CASSGLGAYEQYF
v_gene: TRBV14; d_gene: -; j_gene: TRBJ1-2; abundance: few; CDR3nt: TGTGCCAGCAGCCCGGCAGGGGTCCTAGGCTACACCTTC; CDR3aa: CASSPAGVLGYTF